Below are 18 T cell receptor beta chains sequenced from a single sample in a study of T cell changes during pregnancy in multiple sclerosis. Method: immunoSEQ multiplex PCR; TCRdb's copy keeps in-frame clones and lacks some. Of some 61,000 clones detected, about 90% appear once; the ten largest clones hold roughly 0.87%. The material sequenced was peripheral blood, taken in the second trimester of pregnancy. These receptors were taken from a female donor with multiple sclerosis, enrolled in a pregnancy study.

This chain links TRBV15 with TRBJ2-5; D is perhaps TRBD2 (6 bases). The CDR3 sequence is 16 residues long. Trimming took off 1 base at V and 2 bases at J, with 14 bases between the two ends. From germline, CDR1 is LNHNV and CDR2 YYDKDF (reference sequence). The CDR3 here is CATSRVLGGPQETQYF. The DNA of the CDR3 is TGTGCCACCAGCAGAGTCCTCGGGGGACCGCAAGAGACCCAGTACTTC.

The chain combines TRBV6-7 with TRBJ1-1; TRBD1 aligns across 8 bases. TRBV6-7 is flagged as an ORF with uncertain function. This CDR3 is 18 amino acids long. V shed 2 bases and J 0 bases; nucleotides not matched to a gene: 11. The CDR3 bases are TGTGCCAGCAGTTACACCCCAGGGGGCCCAACTTTGAACACTGAAGCTTTCTTT. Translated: CASSYTPGGPTLNTEAFF.

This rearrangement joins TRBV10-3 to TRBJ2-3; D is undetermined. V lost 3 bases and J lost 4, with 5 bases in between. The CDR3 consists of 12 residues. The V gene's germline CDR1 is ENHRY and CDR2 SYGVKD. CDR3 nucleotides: TGTGCCATCAGTGAACGGTCAGATACGCAGTATTTT. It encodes CAISERSDTQYF.

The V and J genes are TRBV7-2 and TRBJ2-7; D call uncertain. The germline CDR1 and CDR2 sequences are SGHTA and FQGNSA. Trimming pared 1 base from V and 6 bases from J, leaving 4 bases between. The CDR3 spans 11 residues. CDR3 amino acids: CASSLGAEQYF. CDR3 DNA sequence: TGTGCCAGCAGCTTAGGGGCCGAGCAGTACTTC.

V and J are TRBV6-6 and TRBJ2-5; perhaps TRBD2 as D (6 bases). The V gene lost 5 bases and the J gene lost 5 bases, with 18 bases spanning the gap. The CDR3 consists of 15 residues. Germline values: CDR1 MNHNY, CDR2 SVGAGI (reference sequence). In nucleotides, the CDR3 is TGTGCCAGCAGTAACGCTATCAGCGGGTGGGAGACCCAGTACTTC. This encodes CASSNAISGWETQYF.

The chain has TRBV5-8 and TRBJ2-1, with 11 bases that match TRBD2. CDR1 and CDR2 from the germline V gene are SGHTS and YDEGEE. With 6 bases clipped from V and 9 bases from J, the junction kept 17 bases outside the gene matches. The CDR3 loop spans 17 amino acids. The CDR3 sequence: CASTRNLAGGRWTEQFF. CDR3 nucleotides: TGTGCCAGCACCAGAAATCTAGCGGGGGGCCGGTGGACTGAGCAGTTCTTC.

In DNA form, the CDR3 reads TGTGCCAGCAGCTACAATGTTATCACCTTC. It specifies CASSYNVITF. V usage is TRBV7-8 and J usage is TRBJ1-2; D is unclear. Trimming pared 4 bases from V and 13 bases from J, leaving 10 bases between. The CDR3 totals 10 residues. Germline CDR1 is SGHVS and CDR2 is FQNEAQ.

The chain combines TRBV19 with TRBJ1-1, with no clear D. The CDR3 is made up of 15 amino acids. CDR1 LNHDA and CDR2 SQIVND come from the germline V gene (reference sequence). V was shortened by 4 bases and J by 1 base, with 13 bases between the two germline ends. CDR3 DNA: TGTGCCAGTAGTAGTGGAGGCGTTGCGAACACTGAAGCTTTCTTT. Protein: CASSSGGVANTEAFF. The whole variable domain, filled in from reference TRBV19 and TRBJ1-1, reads DGGITQSPKYLFRKEGQNVTLSCEQNLNHDAMYWYRQDPGQGLRLIYYSQIVNDFQKGDIAEGYSVSREKKESFPLTVTSAQKNPTAFYLCASSSGGVANTEAFFGQGTRLTVV.

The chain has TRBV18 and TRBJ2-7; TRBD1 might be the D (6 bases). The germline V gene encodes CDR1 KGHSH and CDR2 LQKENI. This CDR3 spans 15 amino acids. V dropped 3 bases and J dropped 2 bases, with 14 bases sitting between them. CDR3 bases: TGTGCCAGCTCACCGGAGAGGGACAAGGCCTACGAGCAGTACTTC. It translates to CASSPERDKAYEQYF. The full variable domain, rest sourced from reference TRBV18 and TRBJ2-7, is NAGVMQNPRHLVRRRGQEARLRCSPMKGHSHVYWYRQLPEEGLKFMVYLQKENIIDESGMPKERFSAEFPKEGPSILRIQQVVRGDSAAYFCASSPERDKAYEQYFGPGTRLTVT.

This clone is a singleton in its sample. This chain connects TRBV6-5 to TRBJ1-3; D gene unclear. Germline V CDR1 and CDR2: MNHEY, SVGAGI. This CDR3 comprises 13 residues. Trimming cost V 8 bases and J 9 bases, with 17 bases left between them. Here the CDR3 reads CASCKTGMSTIYF. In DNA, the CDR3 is TGTGCCAGCTGTAAAACGGGGATGAGCACCATATATTTT.

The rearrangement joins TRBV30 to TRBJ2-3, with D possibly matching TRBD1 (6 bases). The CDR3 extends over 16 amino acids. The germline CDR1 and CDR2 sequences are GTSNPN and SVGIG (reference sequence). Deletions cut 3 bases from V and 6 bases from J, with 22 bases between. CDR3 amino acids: CAWRHPHQGFHDTQYF. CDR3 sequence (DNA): TGTGCCTGGAGGCATCCCCATCAGGGGTTTCACGATACGCAGTATTTT.

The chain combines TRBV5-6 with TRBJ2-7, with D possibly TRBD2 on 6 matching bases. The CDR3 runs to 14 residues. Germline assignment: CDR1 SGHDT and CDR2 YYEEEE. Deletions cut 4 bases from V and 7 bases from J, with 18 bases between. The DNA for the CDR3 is TGTGCCAGCAGCCCTTCACCGGGGGTAGGGGAGCAGTACTTC. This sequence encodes CASSPSPGVGEQYF.

The CDR3 DNA follows: TGCGCCAGCAGCCAGGGGGCGAACACTGAAGCTTTCTTT. Amino acids: CASSQGANTEAFF. The rearrangement uses TRBV4-1 and TRBJ1-1; TRBD1 is a possible D gene (6 bases). Germline assignment: CDR1 MGHRA and CDR2 YSYEKL. V dropped 3 bases and J dropped 1 base, with 6 bases sitting between them. CDR3 length: 13 residues.

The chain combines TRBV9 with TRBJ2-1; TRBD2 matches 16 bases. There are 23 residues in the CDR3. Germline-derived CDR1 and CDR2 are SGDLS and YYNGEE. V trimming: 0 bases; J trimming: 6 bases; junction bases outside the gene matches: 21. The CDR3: CASSVGQGPYPGLAGGHFNEQFF. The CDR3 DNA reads TGTGCCAGCAGCGTAGGGCAGGGACCTTACCCGGGACTAGCGGGGGGGCACTTCAATGAGCAGTTCTTC.

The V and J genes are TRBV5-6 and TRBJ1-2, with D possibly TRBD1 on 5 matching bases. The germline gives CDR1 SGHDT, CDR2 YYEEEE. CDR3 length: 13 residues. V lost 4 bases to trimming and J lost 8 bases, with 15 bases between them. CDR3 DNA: TGTGCCAGCAGCCCCGACAGTTCAGGCGGCTACACCTTC. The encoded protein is CASSPDSSGGYTF.

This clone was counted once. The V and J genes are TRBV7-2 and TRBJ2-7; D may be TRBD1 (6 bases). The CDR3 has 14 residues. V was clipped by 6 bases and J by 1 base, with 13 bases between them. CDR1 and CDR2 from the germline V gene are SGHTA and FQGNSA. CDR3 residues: CASRTGTSSYEQYF. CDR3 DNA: TGTGCCAGCAGAACCGGGACATCGTCCTACGAGCAGTACTTC. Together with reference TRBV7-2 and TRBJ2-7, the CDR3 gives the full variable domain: GAGVSQSPSNKVTEKGKDVELRCDPISGHTALYWYRQSLGQGLEFLIYFQGNSAPDKSGLPSDRFSAERTGGSVSTLTIQRTQQEDSAVYLCASRTGTSSYEQYFGPGTRLTVT.

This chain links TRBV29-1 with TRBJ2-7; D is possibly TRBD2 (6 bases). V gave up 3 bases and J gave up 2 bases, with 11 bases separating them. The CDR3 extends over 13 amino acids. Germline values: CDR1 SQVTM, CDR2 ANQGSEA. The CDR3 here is CSVDAAGTYEQYF. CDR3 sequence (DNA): TGCAGCGTTGATGCAGCGGGCACCTACGAGCAGTACTTC.

CDR3 DNA sequence: TGTGCCAGCATACAGGGGGCTTACAATGAGCAGTTCTTC. Translated: CASIQGAYNEQFF. This rearrangement joins TRBV7-8 to TRBJ2-1, with 9 bases identical to TRBD1. Germline V lookup: CDR1 SGHVS, CDR2 FQNEAQ. The CDR3 has 13 residues. V was pared by 7 bases and J by 4 bases, with 2 bases of the junction left unmatched.